Listed here are 22 T cell receptor beta chains from one sample, sequenced in a study of OX40 agonist ivuxolimab in advanced cancers. The data were produced by immunoSEQ multiplex PCR, yet TCRdb's version contains in-frame clones alone and is incomplete. This sample has 50,000 to 70,000 clones, with less than 90% found just once. Sequences were derived from CD4+ or CD8+ T cells sorted from blood, sampled in a trial of the OX40 agonist ivuxolimab. Source of these receptors: an adult with an advanced solid tumor such as melanoma, head and neck, liver or kidney cancer.

V usage is TRBV28 and J usage is TRBJ1-5, with 7 bases lining up with TRBD1. There are 16 residues in the CDR3. CDR1 and CDR2 (germline): MDHEN, SYDVKM. J was trimmed by 4 bases and V by 5 bases; bases with no gene match: 11. Here the CDR3 reads CASSPTFRGLNQPQHF. CDR3 in DNA: TGTGCCAGCAGTCCAACCTTTAGGGGGCTGAATCAGCCCCAGCATTTT. The complete variable domain, with remaining parts taken from reference TRBV28 and TRBJ1-5, reads DVKVTQSSRYLVKRTGEKVFLECVQDMDHENMFWYRQDPGLGLRLIYFSYDVKMKEKGDIPEGYSVSREKKERFSLILESASTNQTSMYLCASSPTFRGLNQPQHFGDGTRLSIL.

The rearrangement joins TRBV30 to TRBJ2-2; D possibly corresponds to TRBD1 (6 bases). The length of the CDR3 is 14 residues. The V end was cut by 4 bases, the J end by 0 bases, with 9 bases between. Germline V gene sequence: CDR1 GTSNPN, CDR2 SVGIG (reference sequence). The CDR3 DNA reads as TGTGCCTGGATGGCAGGGGCGAACACCGGGGAGCTGTTTTTT. This encodes CAWMAGANTGELFF.

This clone is a singleton in its sample. V is TRBV7-2 and J is TRBJ1-6; D gene uncertain. V lost 4 bases to trimming and J lost 2 bases, with 0 bases between them. The CDR3 covers 12 residues. Per germline, CDR1 SGHTA and CDR2 FQGNSA. As DNA, the CDR3 is TGTGCCAGCAGCTCCTATAATTCACCCCTCCACTTT. Its protein product is CASSSYNSPLHF. The whole variable domain, filled in from reference TRBV7-2 and TRBJ1-6, reads GAGVSQSPSNKVTEKGKDVELRCDPISGHTALYWYRQSLGQGLEFLIYFQGNSAPDKSGLPSDRFSAERTGGSVSTLTIQRTQQEDSAVYLCASSSYNSPLHFGNGTRLTVT.

The chain has TRBV10-1 and TRBJ1-5, with 7 positions matching TRBD1. The V gene end was trimmed by 6 bases and the J gene end by 4 bases; junction bases not matched to a gene: 3. The germline V gene encodes CDR1 WNHNN and CDR2 SYGVQD (reference sequence). The CDR3 runs to 13 residues. This CDR3 is CASRGTENQPQHF. The CDR3 nucleotides read TGCGCCAGCAGAGGGACAGAGAATCAGCCCCAGCATTTT.

The V call is TRBV10-3, the J call TRBJ2-7; 9 bases align to TRBD1. V gave up 8 bases and J gave up 6 bases; unmatched junction bases: 8. Germline V gene data show CDR1 as ENHRY and CDR2 as SYGVKD. The CDR3 has 13 amino acids. The DNA for the CDR3 is TGTGCCATCGGCGGGACAGGGTCAAGCGAGCAGTACTTC. Residues: CAIGGTGSSEQYF.

V usage is TRBV7-3 and J usage is TRBJ2-7, with no clear D. CDR1 is SGHTA and CDR2 is FQGTGA in the germline V gene. The ends were cut back, 2 bases at V and 3 bases at J, with 8 bases in the middle. The CDR3 length is 13 residues. For the CDR3, the DNA is TGTGCCAGCAGCTTAGCTGGGGACTACGAGCAGTACTTC. Residues: CASSLAGDYEQYF.

This chain uses TRBV5-1 with TRBJ1-4; possibly TRBD1 for D (5 bases). Trimming left V 4 bases short and J 6 bases short, with 16 bases between. This CDR3 comprises 15 residues. From germline, CDR1 is SGHRS and CDR2 YFSETQ. The CDR3 spells CASSANSGGDEKLFF. DNA for the CDR3: TGCGCCAGCAGCGCCAACTCCGGGGGGGATGAAAAACTGTTTTTT.

The V and J genes are TRBV27 and TRBJ2-5; 8 nucleotides match TRBD2. CDR1 and CDR2 (germline): MNHEY, SMNVEV (reference sequence). This CDR3 region has 13 residues. The junction had 8 bases not matched to a gene; V was cut back by 3 bases and J by 11 bases. CDR3 bases: TGTGCCAGCAGTTTCACCGGTGCTAGCGGGCAGTACTTC. It encodes CASSFTGASGQYF.

J is TRBJ2-2 and V is TRBV19, with D maybe TRBD1 (6 bases). This CDR3 is 14 amino acids long. Between the trimmed V and J ends, which lost 7 bases and 5 bases, there was a span of 14 bases. Looked up from germline, CDR1 is LNHDA and CDR2 is SQIVND (reference sequence). The CDR3 bases are TGTGCCAGTATTGCACAGGGCGTAACCGGGGAGCTGTTTTTT. Protein sequence: CASIAQGVTGELFF.

The chain couples TRBV19 to TRBJ1-3; 9 nucleotides line up with TRBD1. The germline CDR1 and CDR2 sequences are LNHDA and SQIVND (reference sequence). This CDR3 contains 15 residues. V shed 6 bases, J shed 1 base, and the junction held 4 bases outside the gene matches. The CDR3 sequence is CASRQQGASGNTIYF. CDR3 DNA sequence: TGTGCCAGTAGACAACAGGGGGCATCTGGAAACACCATATATTTT. Drawing the rest from reference TRBV19 and TRBJ1-3, the complete variable domain is DGGITQSPKYLFRKEGQNVTLSCEQNLNHDAMYWYRQDPGQGLRLIYYSQIVNDFQKGDIAEGYSVSREKKESFPLTVTSAQKNPTAFYLCASRQQGASGNTIYFGEGSWLTVV.

Only a few counts were recorded for this clone. The chain joins TRBV18 to TRBJ2-7; 9 bases align to TRBD2. The germline V gene encodes CDR1 KGHSH and CDR2 LQKENI. This CDR3 contains 14 residues. V dropped 2 bases and J dropped 5; count of bases not matched to a gene: 4. The CDR3 here is CASSPGLALNEQYF. Here the CDR3 DNA reads TGTGCCAGCTCACCAGGACTAGCGTTGAACGAGCAGTACTTC.

The chain has TRBV6-5 and TRBJ1-5, with TRBD1 identical over 9 bases. After removal of 5 bases from V and 6 bases from J, the junction contained 2 bases not matched to a gene. CDR1 is MNHEY, CDR2 SVGAGI, per germline. The CDR3 loop spans 13 amino acids. The CDR3 nucleotides read TGTGCCAGCAGTCAGGACAGGGGTCAGCCCCAGCATTTT. This gives the protein CASSQDRGQPQHF.

This clone was detected only once. The chain has TRBV11-1 and TRBJ1-1; D is undetermined. Trimming took 2 bases from V and 3 from J, leaving 10 bases between them. This CDR3 region has 14 residues. CDR1 and CDR2 (germline): SGHAT, FQDESV (reference sequence). In DNA form, the CDR3 reads TGTGCCAGCAGCTTAACTCTATCTTACACTGAAGCTTTCTTT. Amino acid sequence: CASSLTLSYTEAFF.

The rearrangement joins TRBV6-1 to TRBJ2-1; 13 bases are a match to TRBD2. Germline V gene lookup returns CDR1 MNHNS and CDR2 SASEGT. The CDR3 is 19 residues long. Trimming cost V 1 base and J 8 bases; bases outside gene matches: 14. The CDR3 loop is CASSEDSTRRLAGGDEQFF. CDR3 DNA sequence: TGTGCCAGCAGTGAAGATTCCACGCGAAGACTAGCGGGAGGCGATGAGCAGTTCTTC.

The V and J genes are TRBV30 and TRBJ2-7; 8 bases match TRBD1. V lost 3 bases and J lost 7; bases outside the gene matches: 8. This CDR3 region has 13 residues. From germline, CDR1 is GTSNPN and CDR2 SVGIG (reference sequence). The DNA for the CDR3 is TGTGCCTGGAGCGCAGGGGGCGCGGGGGAGCAGTACTTC. Translation: CAWSAGGAGEQYF.

This chain links TRBV27 with TRBJ2-4; either TRBD1 or TRBD2 may supply D (5 bases each). The CDR3 is 16 amino acids. In germline, CDR1 is MNHEY, CDR2 SMNVEV (reference sequence). Trimming left V 4 bases short and J 7 bases short, with 20 bases between. In DNA form, the CDR3 reads TGTGCCAGCAGTTCCACCCCCGGGACCAAAGGGAACATTCAGTACTTC. Amino acids: CASSSTPGTKGNIQYF.

This chain uses TRBV6-6 with TRBJ1-1; no clear D gene. Trimming pared 7 bases from V and 3 bases from J, leaving 9 bases between. This CDR3 is built from 12 residues. Looked up from germline, CDR1 is MNHNY and CDR2 is SVGAGI (reference sequence). DNA for the CDR3: TGTGCCAGCACGATGGCGGACACTGAAGCTTTCTTT. Its protein is CASTMADTEAFF.

The chain is built from TRBV6-5 and TRBJ1-1; D remains ambiguous. Germline assignment: CDR1 MNHEY and CDR2 SVGAGI. The CDR3 loop spans 14 amino acids. Trimming cost V 7 bases and J 4 bases, with 16 bases left between them. The CDR3 here is CASNSLRRVTEAFF. The CDR3 nucleotides are TGTGCCAGCAATAGCTTACGGAGGGTCACTGAAGCTTTCTTT.

The gene calls are TRBV6-5 and TRBJ2-7; D possibly corresponds to TRBD1 (6 bases). Germline values: CDR1 MNHEY, CDR2 SVGAGI. V was pared by 5 bases and J by 1 base, with 9 bases between. The CDR3 has 13 amino acids. The CDR3 DNA is TGTGCCAGCAGTCCAGGGGCATCCTACGAGCAGTACTTC. Translation: CASSPGASYEQYF.

V and J are TRBV28 and TRBJ1-5; D is unclear. The CDR3 extends over 16 amino acids. The germline gives CDR1 MDHEN, CDR2 SYDVKM. V was cut by 3 bases and J by 0 bases, with 12 bases left in between. CDR3: CASSLHVPNSNQPQHF. CDR3 DNA sequence: TGTGCCAGCAGTTTGCATGTCCCAAATAGCAATCAGCCCCAGCATTTT.

The rearrangement joins TRBV5-1 to TRBJ2-7; 11 bases agree with TRBD1. Germline lookup yields CDR1 SGHRS and CDR2 YFSETQ. The CDR3 runs 15 residues. The V segment lost 4 bases and the J segment 5 bases; nucleotides outside the gene matches: 8. The CDR3: CASSIRTGGDHEQYF. For the CDR3, the DNA is TGCGCCAGCAGCATTCGGACAGGGGGCGACCACGAGCAGTACTTC.

The V and J genes are TRBV5-1 and TRBJ2-7; the D is unclear. The CDR3 extends over 14 amino acids. Germline values: CDR1 SGHRS, CDR2 YFSETQ. With 6 bases removed from V and 0 bases from J, the gap between germline ends came to 13 bases. CDR3 in DNA: TGCGCCAGCACCCCAGATTGGGCCTCCTACGAGCAGTACTTC. Translating it yields CASTPDWASYEQYF.